These 5 T cell receptor beta chains originate from one sample sequenced in a study of T cells in Graves' hyperthyroidism and ophthalmopathy. Amplification of TCR beta CDR3 regions used RNA as the template. First-round RT-PCR with HTBI primers amplified the TCR CDR3 region. TCRdb re-called the multiplex PCR reads through MiXCR, storing one row per CDR3 protein. This sample has hundreds of thousands of distinct CDR3 sequences, with about 35% found just once. The sequenced sample was blood. The receptors were gathered from a woman in her thirties or forties with Graves' hyperthyroidism.

This clonotype was seen only a few times. The chain has TRBV6-5 and TRBJ1-1; 7 bases are a match to TRBD1. The V segment lost 4 bases and the J segment 2 bases; nucleotides outside the gene matches: 10. This CDR3 spans 16 amino acids. Per germline, CDR1 MNHEY and CDR2 SVGAGI. The CDR3 DNA reads as TGTGCCAGCAGTTTCGGGCAGGGGGGGGGAAACACTGAAGCTTTCTTT. Encoded protein: CASSFGQGGGNTEAFF.

The chain uses TRBV11-2 and TRBJ2-2; 9 positions match TRBD1. The length of the CDR3 is 17 residues. In germline, CDR1 is SGHAT, CDR2 FQNNGV. The V and J ends lost 4 bases and 2 bases, in that order; junction bases with no gene match: 8. The CDR3 region has the DNA TGTGCCAGCAGCTCCCTAACAGGGGGCGAAAACACCGGGGAGCTGTTTTTT. This sequence encodes CASSSLTGGENTGELFF.

This clonotype has more than one count but fewer than ten. V is TRBV19 and J is TRBJ1-5; 7 bases line up with TRBD1. CDR3 length equals 15 residues. The trim removed 7 bases at V and 1 base at J, leaving 7 bases unmatched. Germline V gives CDR1 LNHDA, CDR2 SQIVND (reference sequence). The CDR3 is CASTDRAESNQPQHF. For the CDR3, the DNA is TGTGCCAGTACCGACAGGGCTGAAAGCAATCAGCCCCAGCATTTT.

V usage is TRBV7-2 and J usage is TRBJ2-7, with D perhaps TRBD1 (6 bases). Trimming cost V 0 bases and J 3 bases, with 6 bases left between them. This CDR3 spans 13 amino acids. The germline CDR1 and CDR2 sequences are SGHTA and FQGNSA. DNA of the CDR3: TGTGCCAGCAGCTTAGCGGGACACTACGAGCAGTACTTC. Translated, it gives CASSLAGHYEQYF.

This clonotype was detected many times. The chain uses TRBV5-6 and TRBJ2-2, with TRBD1 identical over 8 bases. The CDR3 extends over 15 amino acids. V was clipped by 0 bases and J by 4 bases; unmatched bases: 2. Germline loops: CDR1 SGHDT, CDR2 YYEEEE. The CDR3 reads CASSLADRATGELFF. The CDR3 DNA sequence: TGTGCCAGCAGCTTGGCGGACAGGGCCACCGGGGAGCTGTTTTTT.